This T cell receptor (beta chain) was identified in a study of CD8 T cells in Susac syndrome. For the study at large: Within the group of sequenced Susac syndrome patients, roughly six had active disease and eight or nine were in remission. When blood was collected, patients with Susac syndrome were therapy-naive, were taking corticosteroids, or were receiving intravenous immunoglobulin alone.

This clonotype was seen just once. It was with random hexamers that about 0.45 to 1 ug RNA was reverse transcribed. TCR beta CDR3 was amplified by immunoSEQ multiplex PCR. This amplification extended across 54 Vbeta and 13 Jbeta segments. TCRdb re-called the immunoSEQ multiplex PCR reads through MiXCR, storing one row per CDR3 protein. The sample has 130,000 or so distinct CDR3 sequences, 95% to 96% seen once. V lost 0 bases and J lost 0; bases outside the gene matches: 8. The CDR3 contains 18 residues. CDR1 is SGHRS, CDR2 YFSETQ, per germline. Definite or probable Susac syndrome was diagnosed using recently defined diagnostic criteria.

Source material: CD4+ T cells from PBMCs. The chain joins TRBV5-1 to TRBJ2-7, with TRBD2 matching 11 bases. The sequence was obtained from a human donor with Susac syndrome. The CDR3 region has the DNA TGCGCCAGCAGCTTGGAAGGTAGCGGGAGGGCGAGCTCCTACGAGCAGTACTTC. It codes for CASSLEGSGRASSYEQYF.